Below, one TCR beta chain is given with its context. Assay used: immunoSEQ multiplex PCR; TCRdb lists only in-frame clones, some missing. The sample lists 100,000 to 150,000 clones, more than 75% seen once, with around 1.8% in the top ten. The data originate from a study of control samples from healthy donors and cancer patients. Germline V CDR1 and CDR2: SGHKS, YYEKEE (reference sequence). This CDR3 contains 16 residues. V trimming: 0 bases; J trimming: 4 bases; junction bases outside the gene matches: 6. The J gene is TRBJ1-3, the V gene TRBV5-5, with 8 bases identical to TRBD1. Sequencing used blood. The TCR comes from a man between 18 and 29 years old in good health. In nucleotides, the CDR3 is TGTGCCAGCAGCTTGGTGCAGGGGGCGGGAGGAAACACCATATATTTT. The encoded protein is CASSLVQGAGGNTIYF.